Given below is one TCR beta chain in context. This clonotype was seen more than once but under ten times. The antigen this receptor binds is unknown. Base quality data are lacking; no much larger clone is found one base away. Bulk UMI-based TCR sequencing was performed on four sorted CD4+ memory subsets (TCM, TEM, IL-7Rhigh TEMRA, IL-7R- TEMRA) to test a precursor-effector relationship among CD4 cytotoxic T cells. Cells were obtained from peripheral blood mononuclear cells that had been isolated from human blood. These data belong to a study of precursors of human CD4 cytotoxic T cells (dated by TCRdb to between 2017 and 2018). For the wider study: In total, CD4+ memory subsets from some 13 donors went into the bulk TCR-seq analysis. Sequences for both the TCRalpha and TCRbeta chains came out of the TCR-seq analysis of about 14 donors (table S7). Findings and caveats that apply to the study as a whole: The authors noted that a human observational design cannot definitively establish the direction of differentiation between precursor and effector cells. Expanded effector clonotypes made up a larger fraction of IL-7Rhigh TEMRA clonotypes than of TEM or TCM clonotypes. Only about 95% of the 14 donors were included in some bulk TCR-seq comparisons, suggesting that not every subset was available for every donor. IL-7Rhigh and IL-7R- TEMRA subsets showed more restricted TCR repertoires, with lower diversity and more expanded clonotypes, than TCM and TEM subsets.

Sequencer: Illumina MiSeq. The authors' pipeline ran thus. The Shannon-Wiener index, calculated in VDJtools, was used to measure repertoire diversity. TCRbeta clonotypes with a clonotype frequency of at least 3 were defined as expanded. In TCRdb, the public reads were trimmed at Q25 with fastp and aligned with MiXCR, with productive beta chains retained. Each CDR3 protein appears once, grouped with its most common genes and DNA. The V and J calls follow TCRdb's processing rather than the paper's. The sample profile shows approximately 800 distinct CDR3 sequences; 15% to 20% of them were found once. Of the sample, approximately 10% falls within the top ten clones. The cysteine opens and the phenylalanine closes a CDR3 of 12 amino acids. Just the 36-base CDR3 DNA is kept, in frame starting at base 1. CDR1 and CDR2, per the germline V gene (reference sequence), are DFQATT and SNEGSKA. The junction carries 5 bases between V and J, which are trimmed by 8 bases and 0 bases respectively.

This TCR derives from a human donor in good health. Sample: memory CD4+ T cells from blood (PBMCs). The chain is assembled from TRBV20-1 and TRBJ2-6; the D gene is unclear. The CDR3 protein is CSSGSGANVLTF. The DNA sequence reads TGCAGTTCGGGCTCTGGGGCCAACGTCCTGACTTTC.